Following are 30 T cell receptor beta chains from one sample sequenced in a study of CD8 T cells in ankylosing spondylitis. TCRdb re-analysed the 5' RACE reads in MiXCR, keeping a single row per CDR3 protein. Here the sample spans around 160,000 distinct CDR3 sequences, 11% being singletons. Sequencing was done on a sample of blood, either unsorted or a sorted T cell fraction (not recorded which). The origin of the receptors is a male donor with ankylosing spondylitis or in good health (not recorded which).

This clonotype was found a few times. This chain connects TRBV10-2 to TRBJ2-2; weak D call: TRBD2 (6 bases). The CDR3 has 14 residues. From germline, CDR1 is WSHSY and CDR2 SAAADI. The V and J ends lost 0 bases and 7 bases respectively, with 9 bases between them. CDR3 bases: TGCGCCAGCAGTGAGTCTCGGGGGAGCGGGGAGCTGTTTTTT. This translates into CASSESRGSGELFF.

This clonotype has ten or more counts. The CDR3 here is CASSTLTGTDPPEFTANTGELFF. The CDR3 DNA is TGTGCCAGCAGTACGTTAACCGGGACAGACCCTCCCGAATTTACCGCGAACACCGGGGAGCTGTTTTTT. The chain combines TRBV6-5 with TRBJ2-2, with TRBD1 identical over 7 bases. V was pared by 5 bases and J by 0 bases, with 27 bases of the junction left unmatched. CDR3 length equals 23 residues. The germline V gene encodes CDR1 MNHEY and CDR2 SVGAGI.

This clonotype was seen repeatedly, ten times or more. The chain couples TRBV20-1 to TRBJ2-3; no reliable D call. With 8 bases removed from V and 2 bases from J, the gap between germline ends came to 11 bases. Germline CDR1 is DFQATT and CDR2 is SNEGSKA (reference sequence). This CDR3 comprises 12 residues. The CDR3, as DNA: TGCAGTTTAGCTTCCGTCACAGATACGCAGTATTTT. The encoded protein is CSLASVTDTQYF.

This clonotype showed up many times. V is TRBV12-3 or TRBV12-4 and J is TRBJ1-5; 9 nucleotides agree with TRBD1. This CDR3 is 13 amino acids long. Losses at the gene ends were 5 bases for V and 5 bases for J; bases not matched to a gene: 1. The CDR3 sequence is CASSRDRDQPQHF. CDR3 in DNA: TGTGCCAGCAGTCGGGACAGGGATCAGCCCCAGCATTTT.

This clonotype was seen more than once but under ten times. The V gene is TRBV10-3, the J gene TRBJ1-1; 7 bases map to TRBD1. Germline V gene data show CDR1 as ENHRY and CDR2 as SYGVKD. This CDR3 is built from 14 residues. J was trimmed by 5 bases and V by 5 bases; bases with no gene match: 8. CDR3 nucleotide sequence: TGTGCCATCAGTTTAGGGGGCGCGGATACTGAAGCTTTCTTT. This gives the protein CAISLGGADTEAFF.

This clonotype was seen many times. The V and J genes are TRBV6-2 or TRBV6-3 and TRBJ2-6; D is undetermined. The length of the CDR3 is 16 residues. Germline CDR1 is MNHEY and CDR2 is SVGEGT. V was pared by 5 bases and J by 0 bases, with 11 bases between. The CDR3 sequence: CASSGLGVSGANVLTF. The CDR3 DNA sequence: TGTGCCAGCAGTGGGCTCGGTGTCTCTGGGGCCAACGTCCTGACTTTC.

This clonotype has ten or more counts. This chain joins TRBV12-3 or TRBV12-4 and TRBJ2-3; 11 bases align to TRBD1. V dropped 5 bases and J dropped 0; count of bases not matched to a gene: 1. The CDR3 contains 15 residues. In DNA form, the CDR3 reads TGTGCCAGCAGTGGACAGGGGGCCAGCACAGATACGCAGTATTTT. Protein sequence: CASSGQGASTDTQYF.

V gene TRBV12-3 or TRBV12-4 combines with J gene TRBJ2-3; perhaps TRBD2 as D (6 bases). Trimming removed 6 bases from V and 5 bases from J, with 21 bases in between. This CDR3 has 16 residues. CDR3 DNA sequence: TGTGCCAGCAGAAAACGGGCGGGAATTCCGGAAGATACGCAGTATTTT. It is translated as CASRKRAGIPEDTQYF.

This clonotype was counted at least ten times. The V gene is TRBV24-1, the J gene TRBJ2-3; D possibly corresponds to TRBD1 (6 bases). Germline V lookup: CDR1 KGHDR, CDR2 SFDVKD. This CDR3 is built from 15 residues. The V end lost 7 bases, the J end lost 2 bases, and 15 bases lay between the germline ends. As DNA, the CDR3 is TGTGCCACCAGCCGAGGGCAGGGGAACACAGATACGCAGTATTTT. Amino acids: CATSRGQGNTDTQYF.

The V call is TRBV5-1, the J call TRBJ2-3; the D is unclear. The length of the CDR3 is 17 residues. Trimming shortened V by 4 bases and J by 2 bases, and 20 bases separated the two germline ends. CDR1 is SGHRS and CDR2 is YFSETQ in the germline V gene. The DNA of the CDR3 is TGCGCCAGCAGCGGGCCGGCGGCGCCGAGCAACACAGATACGCAGTATTTT. Amino acid sequence: CASSGPAAPSNTDTQYF.

The rearrangement joins TRBV7-2 to TRBJ2-5; weak D call: TRBD2 (5 bases). The CDR3 is 15 amino acids. Germline CDR1 SGHTA, CDR2 FQGNSA. The V end lost 5 bases, the J end lost 5 bases, and 18 bases lay between the germline ends. CDR3 residues: CASSPPNAGPETQYF. DNA of the CDR3: TGTGCCAGCAGCCCCCCCAATGCGGGCCCCGAGACCCAGTACTTC. The variable domain in full, with the rest retrieved from reference TRBV7-2 and TRBJ2-5, is GAGVSQSPSNKVTEKGKDVELRCDPISGHTALYWYRQSLGQGLEFLIYFQGNSAPDKSGLPSDRFSAERTGGSVSTLTIQRTQQEDSAVYLCASSPPNAGPETQYFGPGTRLLVL.

This clonotype has ten or more counts. The V gene is TRBV21-1, the J gene TRBJ2-3; the table's D call TRBD1 went unverified against the DNA. TRBV21-1 is marked as a pseudogene. This CDR3 contains 15 residues. CDR3 sequence reads: CASSNDRGGTDTQYF. The CDR3 DNA reads as TGTGCCAGCAGCAACGACCGGGGTGGCACAGATACGCAGTATTTT.

The chain links TRBV5-1 to TRBJ2-5, with D maybe TRBD1 (5 bases). Germline V gene data show CDR1 as SGHRS and CDR2 as YFSETQ. The CDR3 runs 14 residues. V lost 0 bases and J lost 5, with 11 bases in between. The CDR3 reads CASSLAFSGETQYF. In DNA, the CDR3 is TGCGCCAGCAGCTTGGCTTTTTCAGGGGAGACCCAGTACTTC.

The CDR3: CASSRGDRLDEQYF. CDR3 coding DNA: TGCGCCAGCAGCCGCGGGGATCGACTAGACGAGCAGTACTTC. The rearrangement links TRBV5-1 to TRBJ2-7; tentatively, D is TRBD2 (6 bases). Trimming took off 4 bases at V and 5 bases at J, with 16 bases between the two ends. There are 14 residues in the CDR3. Germline CDR1 SGHRS, CDR2 YFSETQ.

In this sample, this clonotype turned up a few times. The CDR3 region is CASSRGLAGFNEQFF. CDR3 DNA sequence: TGTGCCAGCAGCCGGGGACTAGCGGGGTTTAATGAGCAGTTCTTC. The chain has TRBV7-2 and TRBJ2-1; 13 positions agree with TRBD2. The germline V gene has CDR1 SGHTA and CDR2 FQGNSA. Trimming removed 5 bases from V and 7 bases from J; junction bases left unmatched: 5. The CDR3 contains 15 residues.

This clonotype appeared many times. The gene calls are TRBV6-5 and TRBJ2-7, with D tentatively TRBD1 or TRBD2 (6 bases each). V was cut by 2 bases and J by 6 bases, with 14 bases left in between. Germline CDR1 MNHEY, CDR2 SVGAGI. The CDR3 loop spans 14 amino acids. CDR3 amino acids: CASSYVAGGREQYF. The CDR3 DNA sequence: TGTGCCAGCAGTTACGTGGCCGGGGGCCGCGAGCAGTACTTC.

This clonotype came up many times. The chain joins TRBV27 to TRBJ2-3; the match to TRBD1 covers 8 bases. Germline CDR1 is MNHEY and CDR2 is SMNVEV (reference sequence). The V and J ends lost 4 bases and 2 bases, in that order; junction bases with no gene match: 5. CDR3 length: 15 residues. CDR3 DNA sequence: TGTGCCAGCAGTTCGGACAGGGTCACCACAGATACGCAGTATTTT. It codes for CASSSDRVTTDTQYF.

This clonotype occurred many times. This rearrangement joins TRBV6-5 to TRBJ1-1; TRBD1 agrees at 7 bases. V gave up 2 bases and J gave up 4 bases; unmatched junction bases: 4. Germline values: CDR1 MNHEY, CDR2 SVGAGI. CDR3 size: 14 residues. CDR3 sequence reads: CASSYRGRVTEAFF. The CDR3 DNA follows: TGTGCCAGCAGTTACAGGGGGCGGGTCACTGAAGCTTTCTTT.

The chain is built from TRBV6-1 and TRBJ1-6; 7 nucleotides line up with TRBD1. CDR1 is MNHNS, CDR2 SASEGT, per germline. With 5 bases clipped from V and 9 bases from J, the junction kept 10 bases outside the gene matches. The CDR3 length is 15 residues. CDR3 in amino acids: CASSLYRGGSSPLHF. The CDR3 DNA reads TGTGCCAGCAGTCTCTACAGGGGCGGGAGTTCACCCCTCCACTTT.

The table lists this clonotype with a few counts. The chain links TRBV6-5 to TRBJ1-5, with D perhaps matching TRBD1 (6 bases). With 4 bases removed from V and 2 bases from J, the gap between germline ends came to 15 bases. Looked up from germline, CDR1 is MNHEY and CDR2 is SVGAGI. There are 16 residues in the CDR3. The CDR3 DNA follows: TGTGCCAGCAGTTCCGTCAGGGGAGGAGGCAATCAGCCCCAGCATTTT. It is translated as CASSSVRGGGNQPQHF.

As for this clonotype: A much larger clonotype is one base distant, so this may be a read error. This sequence joins TRBV6-1 and TRBJ2-7; D is undetermined. The CDR3 has 12 residues. The germline V gene encodes CDR1 MNHNS and CDR2 SASEGT. V gave up 1 base and J gave up 8 bases, with 9 bases separating them. The CDR3 protein is CASSEVTHKQYF. DNA for the CDR3: TGTGCCAGCAGTGAAGTAACCCACAAGCAGTACTTC.

This clonotype appeared many times. The rearrangement joins TRBV5-1 to TRBJ2-2, with unresolved D. The V gene's germline CDR1 is SGHRS and CDR2 YFSETQ. The V end lost 1 base, the J end lost 5 bases, and 9 bases lay between the germline ends. The CDR3 runs to 14 residues. The DNA for the CDR3 is TGCGCCAGCAGCTTGCCCCTGCCGACCGGGGAGCTGTTTTTT. It codes for CASSLPLPTGELFF. Together with reference TRBV5-1 and TRBJ2-2, the CDR3 gives the full variable domain: KAGVTQTPRYLIKTRGQQVTLSCSPISGHRSVSWYQQTPGQGLQFLFEYFSETQRNKGNFPGRFSGRQFSNSRSEMNVSTLELGDSALYLCASSLPLPTGELFFGEGSRLTVL.

The chain links TRBV12-5 to TRBJ2-2; D is undetermined. CDR1 is LGHNT, CDR2 FRNRAP, per germline. The CDR3 loop spans 12 amino acids. V dropped 0 bases and J dropped 5 bases, with 1 base sitting between them. CDR3 sequence reads: CASGLVTGELFF. CDR3 coding DNA: TGTGCTAGTGGTTTGGTAACCGGGGAGCTGTTTTTT. Combining the CDR3 with reference TRBV12-5 and TRBJ2-2 gives the whole variable domain DARVTQTPRHKVTEMGQEVTMRCQPILGHNTVFWYRQTMMQGLELLAYFRNRAPLDDSGMPKDRFSAEMPDATLATLKIQPSEPRDSAVYFCASGLVTGELFFGEGSRLTVL.

V gene TRBV12-3 or TRBV12-4 combines with J gene TRBJ2-3, with 16 bases matching TRBD2. This CDR3 region has 19 residues. Trimming at V came to 5 bases and at J to 4 bases, leaving 12 bases not matched to a gene. CDR3 in DNA: TGTGCCAGCAGTCCGGGACTAGCGGGAGGGATTTGGAGCCCAGATACGCAGTATTTT. It is translated as CASSPGLAGGIWSPDTQYF.

As to this clonotype: This may be a read error: a much more frequent sequence differs by one nucleotide. The V call is TRBV12-3 or TRBV12-4, the J call TRBJ2-7; 13 bases map to TRBD2. This CDR3 region has 15 residues. Trimming removed 4 bases from V and 9 bases from J; junction bases left unmatched: 9. CDR3 region: CASSSRTSGSGAQYF. Written as DNA, the CDR3 is TGTGCCAGCAGTTCCCGGACTAGCGGGAGTGGCGCGCAGTACTTC.

This clonotype occurred a few times. This chain uses TRBV12-3 or TRBV12-4 with TRBJ1-1, with D possibly matching TRBD1 (5 bases). With 2 bases removed from V and 3 bases from J, the gap between germline ends came to 7 bases. The CDR3 totals 13 residues. The CDR3 region is CASSLKQDTEAFF. The CDR3 bases are TGTGCCAGCAGTTTAAAACAGGACACTGAAGCTTTCTTT.

This clonotype has just a few counts. This chain connects TRBV6-5 to TRBJ2-7; perhaps TRBD1 as D (5 bases). This CDR3 is 16 amino acids long. Germline CDR1 reads MNHEY; CDR2 reads SVGAGI. The V and J ends lost 0 bases and 2 bases respectively, with 14 bases between them. The CDR3 protein is CASSYSPEQAAYEQYF. CDR3 in DNA: TGTGCCAGCAGTTACTCACCTGAACAGGCCGCCTACGAGCAGTACTTC.

The sample holds one count of this clonotype. A much larger clone lies a single base off, so this may be a read error. V is TRBV13 and J is TRBJ2-5, with 9 bases matching TRBD2. CDR3 length: 17 amino acids. Germline CDR1 and CDR2: PRHDT and FYEKMQ (reference sequence). V shed 4 bases, J shed 0 bases, and the junction held 9 bases outside the gene matches. CDR3 sequence: CASSSPSGTTYQETQYF. The DNA of the CDR3 is TGTGCCAGCAGCTCTCCTAGCGGGACCACTTACCAAGAGACCCAGTACTTC.

At least ten counts were recorded for this clonotype. The chain joins TRBV20-1 to TRBJ1-5; possible D gene TRBD1, 5 bases. The CDR3 runs to 16 residues. The ends were cut back, 0 bases at V and 0 bases at J, with 12 bases in the middle. In germline, CDR1 is DFQATT, CDR2 SNEGSKA (reference sequence). In nucleotides, the CDR3 is TGCAGTGCTAGAGATTCATCAGGGTATAGCAATCAGCCCCAGCATTTT. Protein sequence: CSARDSSGYSNQPQHF.

Ten or more counts support this clonotype. The V and J genes are TRBV20-1 and TRBJ2-3; D might be TRBD2 (6 bases). Trimming took 0 bases from V and 6 from J, leaving 13 bases between them. Per germline, CDR1 DFQATT and CDR2 SNEGSKA (reference sequence). The CDR3 length is 14 residues. The CDR3: CSAREAGREDTQYF. The DNA of the CDR3 is TGCAGTGCTAGAGAGGCGGGACGGGAGGATACGCAGTATTTT.